This passage covers 14 T cell receptor beta chains from one sample sequenced in a study of tumor-infiltrating lymphocytes in primary liver carcinoma. Both RNA and DNA were isolated together from approximately 20-30 mg of bulk tissue that had not been sorted. The input was 450 to 550 ng total RNA; TCR beta cDNA was made from it with a constant-region primer. It was through three nested multiplex PCR rounds of slightly modified ARM-PCR that TCR beta libraries arose. Amplification in the first two PCR rounds was performed using TRBV1-TRBV30 forward primers and a C-beta reverse primer for approximately 10 cycles each. MiXCR, run by TCRdb on the multiplex PCR reads, gives a single entry per CDR3 protein. In the table there are approximately 92,000 distinct CDR3 sequences, just under 70% of which are singletons. The sample was tumor-adjacent normal liver tissue. These receptor sequences come from a man aged 40-49 years with primary liver carcinoma and hepatitis B virus infection.

Concerning this clonotype itself: Germline and junction disagree at one end, which may indicate a read error. The genes are TRBV11-2 and TRBJ2-1; 7 positions match TRBD1. The CDR3 consists of 15 residues. CDR1 is SGHAT, CDR2 FQNNGV, per germline. The CDR3 loop is CASGLQGPTGNKQFF. The CDR3, as DNA: TGTGCCAGCGGCTTACAAGGACCGACAGGGAATAAGCAGTTCTTC.

To note about this clonotype: Germline and junction disagree at one end, which may indicate a read error. The J gene is TRBJ2-1, the V gene TRBV4-1, with D unclear. The CDR3 contains 12 residues. Germline CDR1 MGHRA, CDR2 YSYEKL. The CDR3 DNA is TGCGCCAGCAGCCAAGAGGGGAACCAACAGTTATTC. It translates to CASSQEGNQQLF.

A word on this clonotype: A much larger clone lies one base from this, so it may be a read error. In DNA form, the CDR3 reads TGCAGCGTTGGGGGTGAGGGCGGGAGTTGGCGGGGCGGGCAGTTCTTC. It is translated as CSVGGEGGSWRGGQFF. This rearrangement joins TRBV29-1 to TRBJ2-1, with 7 bases fitting TRBD2. The CDR3 contains 16 residues. CDR1 is SQVTM and CDR2 is ANQGSEA in the germline V gene. V was pared by 4 bases and J by 12 bases, with 21 bases of the junction left unmatched.

This clonotype was recorded many times. This chain uses TRBV4-1 with TRBJ1-2; D perhaps matches TRBD1 (5 bases). The V gene lost 1 base and the J gene lost 7 bases, with 13 bases spanning the gap. The V gene's germline CDR1 is MGHRA and CDR2 YSYEKL. CDR3 length equals 14 residues. The CDR3 sequence: CASSQGEGTGGYTF. CDR3 DNA: TGCGCCAGCAGCCAAGGGGAAGGGACGGGTGGCTACACCTTC.

Worth noting for this clonotype: The junction shows a germline mismatch at one end, possibly a read error. The rearrangement links TRBV11-2 to TRBJ2-7; D is unresolved. Germline V lookup: CDR1 SGHAT, CDR2 FQNNGV. The CDR3 length is 15 residues. The CDR3 region has the DNA TGTGCCAGCAGCCTCGGCGAGACTCTACCCTTCGAGCAGGACTTC. This codes for CASSLGETLPFEQDF.

Points on this clonotype: Without the conserved terminal phenylalanine or tryptophan, this CDR3 likely stems from a read error. The V and J genes are TRBV11-3 and TRBJ2-5; D tentatively fits TRBD1 or TRBD2 (5 bases each). V dropped 6 bases and J dropped 4 bases, with 12 bases sitting between them. In germline, CDR1 is SGHNT, CDR2 YENEEA. The length of the CDR3 is 13 residues. CDR3 amino acids: CASRSGDPETQYS. CDR3 nucleotides: TGTGCCAGCAGATCCGGGGACCCAGAGACCCAGTACTCC.

This chain's CDR3 is CASSLTDGAYDHYF. DNA of the CDR3: TGTGCCAGCAGCTTAACTGATGGAGCCTACGATCACTACTTC. The chain uses TRBV11-2 and TRBJ2-7, with unresolved D. Trimming removed 2 bases from V and 13 bases from J, with 21 bases in between. This CDR3 is 14 amino acids long. Germline CDR1 is SGHAT and CDR2 is FQNNGV.

Remarks on this clonotype: A read error may explain this, as a much larger clone is one base away. The rearrangement uses TRBV12-3 or TRBV12-4 and TRBJ1-6, with D perhaps matching TRBD1 (5 bases). The CDR3 is 15 amino acids. CDR3 nucleotides: TGTGCCAGCAGTCCACGGGGGGGTCGTAATTCACTCCTCCACTTT. As protein: CASSPRGGRNSLLHF.

This clonotype was recorded at least ten times. The rearrangement joins TRBV10-3 to TRBJ2-3; D is perhaps TRBD2 (6 bases). The V end lost 7 bases, the J end lost 0 bases, and 17 bases lay between the germline ends. The CDR3 covers 16 residues. CDR1 is ENHRY and CDR2 is SYGVKD in the germline V gene. The CDR3 DNA sequence: TGTGCCATCACGAGGCAGGGCGGGACCAGCACAGATACGCAGTATTTT. It yields the protein CAITRQGGTSTDTQYF.

This CDR3 reads CSDSLANTQYF. The CDR3 DNA is TGCAGTGATTCTTTAGCAAATACGCAGTATTTT. V usage is TRBV29-1 and J usage is TRBJ2-3; D gene ambiguous. Germline assignment: CDR1 SQVTM and CDR2 ANQGSEA. The CDR3 has 11 amino acids.

To note about this clonotype: A much larger clone is a single base away; this may be a read error. CDR3 sequence (DNA): TGTGTCAGCAGCCCAACTAGCGGGGTTTACAATGAGCAGTTCTTC. Translated, it gives CVSSPTSGVYNEQFF. The gene calls are TRBV5-4 and TRBJ2-1; 10 positions agree with TRBD2. Germline assignment: CDR1 SGHNT and CDR2 YYREEE (reference sequence). This CDR3 comprises 15 residues.

V is TRBV20-1 and J is TRBJ1-1, with D maybe TRBD1 (6 bases). The CDR3 length is 14 residues. V was pared by 8 bases and J by 0 bases, with 16 bases between. Germline CDR1 and CDR2: DFQATT and SNEGSKA (reference sequence). Here the CDR3 reads CSSTRGGLNTEAFF. The CDR3 coding sequence is TGCAGTAGTACAAGGGGGGGCTTGAACACTGAAGCTTTCTTT.

Concerning this clonotype itself: It may be a read error: a sequence one base away is much more abundant. The chain uses TRBV5-4 and TRBJ2-1; D assignment may be TRBD1 or TRBD2 (6 bases each). Germline CDR1 is SGHNT and CDR2 is YYREEE (reference sequence). The V and J ends lost 5 bases and 0 bases respectively, with 12 bases between them. The CDR3 has 15 residues. CDR3 nucleotide sequence: TGTGCCAGCAGGAGCGGAGGGGGCTCCTACAATGAGCAGTTCTTC. Protein product: CASRSGGGSYNEQFF.

This clonotype was seen at least ten times. This chain connects TRBV6-6 to TRBJ2-1, with a tentative D call TRBD1 (6 bases). CDR1 MNHNY and CDR2 SVGAGI come from the germline V gene (reference sequence). The CDR3 totals 16 residues. V was pared by 5 bases and J by 5 bases, with 19 bases between. The CDR3 here is CASSPGPGQRNNEQFF. DNA of the CDR3: TGTGCCAGCAGTCCCGGCCCGGGACAAAGAAACAATGAGCAGTTCTTC.